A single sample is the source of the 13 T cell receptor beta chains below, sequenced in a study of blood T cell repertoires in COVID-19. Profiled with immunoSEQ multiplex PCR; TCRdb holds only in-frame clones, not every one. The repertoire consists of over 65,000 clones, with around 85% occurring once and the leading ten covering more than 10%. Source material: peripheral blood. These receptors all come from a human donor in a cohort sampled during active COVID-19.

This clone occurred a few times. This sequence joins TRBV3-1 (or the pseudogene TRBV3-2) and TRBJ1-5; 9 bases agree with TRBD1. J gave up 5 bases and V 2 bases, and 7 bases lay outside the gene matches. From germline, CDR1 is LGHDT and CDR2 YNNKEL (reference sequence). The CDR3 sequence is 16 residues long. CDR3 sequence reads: CASSQRQGGSDQPQHF. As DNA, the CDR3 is TGTGCCAGCAGCCAAAGACAGGGGGGCTCGGATCAGCCCCAGCATTTT.

This CDR3 is CSALAGANQYF. The CDR3 DNA reads TGCAGTGCTTTAGCGGGGGCGAACCAGTACTTC. The rearrangement joins TRBV20-1 to TRBJ2-5; TRBD2 aligns across 9 bases. The CDR3 extends over 11 amino acids. Germline trimming cut 5 bases from V and 10 bases from J; bases unmatched to any gene: 5. Looked up from germline, CDR1 is DFQATT and CDR2 is SNEGSKA (reference sequence).

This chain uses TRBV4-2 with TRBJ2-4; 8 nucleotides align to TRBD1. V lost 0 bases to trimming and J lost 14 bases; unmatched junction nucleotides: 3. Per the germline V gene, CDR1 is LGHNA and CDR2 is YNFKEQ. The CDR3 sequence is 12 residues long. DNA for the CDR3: TGTGCCAGCAGCCAAGAGGGACAGGTTAAGTACTTC. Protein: CASSQEGQVKYF.

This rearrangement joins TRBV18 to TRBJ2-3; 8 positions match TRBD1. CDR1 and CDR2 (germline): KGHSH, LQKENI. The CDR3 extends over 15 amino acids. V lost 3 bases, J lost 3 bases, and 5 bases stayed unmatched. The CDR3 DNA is TGTGCCAGCTCACCCCAGGGGGCCCCGACAGATACGCAGTATTTT. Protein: CASSPQGAPTDTQYF. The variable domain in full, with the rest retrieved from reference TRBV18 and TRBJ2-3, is NAGVMQNPRHLVRRRGQEARLRCSPMKGHSHVYWYRQLPEEGLKFMVYLQKENIIDESGMPKERFSAEFPKEGPSILRIQQVVRGDSAAYFCASSPQGAPTDTQYFGPGTRLTVL.

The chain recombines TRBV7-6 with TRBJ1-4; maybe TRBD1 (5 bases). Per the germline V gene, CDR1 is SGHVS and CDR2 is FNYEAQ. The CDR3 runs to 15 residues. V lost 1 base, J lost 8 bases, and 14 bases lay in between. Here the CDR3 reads CASSLVAGPNEKLFF. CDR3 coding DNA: TGTGCCAGCAGCTTAGTCGCAGGGCCCAACGAAAAACTGTTTTTT.

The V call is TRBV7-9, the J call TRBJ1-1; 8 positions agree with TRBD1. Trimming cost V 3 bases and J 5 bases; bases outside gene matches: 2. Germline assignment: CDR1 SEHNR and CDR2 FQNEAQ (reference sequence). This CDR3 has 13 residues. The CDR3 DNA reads TGTGCCAGCAGCTTCGACAGGGGAACTGAAGCTTTCTTT. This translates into CASSFDRGTEAFF.

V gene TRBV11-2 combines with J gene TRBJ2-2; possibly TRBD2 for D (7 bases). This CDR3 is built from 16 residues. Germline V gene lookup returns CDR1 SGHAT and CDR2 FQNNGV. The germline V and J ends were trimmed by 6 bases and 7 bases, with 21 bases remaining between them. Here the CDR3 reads CASSHFKGGSSGELFF. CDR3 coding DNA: TGTGCCAGCAGTCATTTCAAGGGGGGGAGCAGCGGGGAGCTGTTTTTT.

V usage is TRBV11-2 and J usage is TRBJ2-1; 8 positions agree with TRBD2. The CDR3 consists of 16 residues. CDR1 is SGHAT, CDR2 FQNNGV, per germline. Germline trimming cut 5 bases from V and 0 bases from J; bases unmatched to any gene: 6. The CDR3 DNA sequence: TGTGCCAGCAGCCAACTAGCGGCCGGCTCCTACAATGAGCAGTTCTTC. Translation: CASSQLAAGSYNEQFF.

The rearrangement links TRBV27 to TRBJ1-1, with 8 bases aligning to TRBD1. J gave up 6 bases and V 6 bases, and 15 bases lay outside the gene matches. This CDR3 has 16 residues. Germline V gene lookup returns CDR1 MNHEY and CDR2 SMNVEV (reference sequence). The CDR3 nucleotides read TGTGCCAGCAGCCGTACTCCAGGGGGCGCCGGTTCTGAAGCTTTCTTT. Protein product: CASSRTPGGAGSEAFF.

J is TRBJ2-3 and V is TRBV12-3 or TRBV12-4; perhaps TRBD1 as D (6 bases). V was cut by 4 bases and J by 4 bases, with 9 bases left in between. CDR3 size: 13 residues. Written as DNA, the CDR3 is TGTGCCAGCAGTTCTGCAGGGGCAGATACGCAGTATTTT. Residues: CASSSAGADTQYF.

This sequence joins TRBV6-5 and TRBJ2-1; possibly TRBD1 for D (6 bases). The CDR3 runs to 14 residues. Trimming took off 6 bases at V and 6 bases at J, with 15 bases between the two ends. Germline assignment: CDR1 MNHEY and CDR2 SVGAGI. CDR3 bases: TGTGCCAGCAGCTCGGACAGAATCTTCAATGAGCAGTTCTTC. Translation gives CASSSDRIFNEQFF.

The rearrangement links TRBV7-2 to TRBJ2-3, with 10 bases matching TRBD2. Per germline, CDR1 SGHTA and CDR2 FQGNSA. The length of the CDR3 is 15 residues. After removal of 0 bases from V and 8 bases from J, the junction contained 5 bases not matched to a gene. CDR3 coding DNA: TGTGCCAGCAGCTTAGCTAGCGGGGGGAGGGGTACGCAGTATTTT. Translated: CASSLASGGRGTQYF.

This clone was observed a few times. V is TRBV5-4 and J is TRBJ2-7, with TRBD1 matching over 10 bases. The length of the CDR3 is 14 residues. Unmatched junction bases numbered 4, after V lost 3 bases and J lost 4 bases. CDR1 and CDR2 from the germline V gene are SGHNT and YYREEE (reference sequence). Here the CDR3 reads CASSSGQGTYEQYF. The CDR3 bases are TGTGCCAGCAGCTCGGGACAGGGGACTTACGAGCAGTACTTC.